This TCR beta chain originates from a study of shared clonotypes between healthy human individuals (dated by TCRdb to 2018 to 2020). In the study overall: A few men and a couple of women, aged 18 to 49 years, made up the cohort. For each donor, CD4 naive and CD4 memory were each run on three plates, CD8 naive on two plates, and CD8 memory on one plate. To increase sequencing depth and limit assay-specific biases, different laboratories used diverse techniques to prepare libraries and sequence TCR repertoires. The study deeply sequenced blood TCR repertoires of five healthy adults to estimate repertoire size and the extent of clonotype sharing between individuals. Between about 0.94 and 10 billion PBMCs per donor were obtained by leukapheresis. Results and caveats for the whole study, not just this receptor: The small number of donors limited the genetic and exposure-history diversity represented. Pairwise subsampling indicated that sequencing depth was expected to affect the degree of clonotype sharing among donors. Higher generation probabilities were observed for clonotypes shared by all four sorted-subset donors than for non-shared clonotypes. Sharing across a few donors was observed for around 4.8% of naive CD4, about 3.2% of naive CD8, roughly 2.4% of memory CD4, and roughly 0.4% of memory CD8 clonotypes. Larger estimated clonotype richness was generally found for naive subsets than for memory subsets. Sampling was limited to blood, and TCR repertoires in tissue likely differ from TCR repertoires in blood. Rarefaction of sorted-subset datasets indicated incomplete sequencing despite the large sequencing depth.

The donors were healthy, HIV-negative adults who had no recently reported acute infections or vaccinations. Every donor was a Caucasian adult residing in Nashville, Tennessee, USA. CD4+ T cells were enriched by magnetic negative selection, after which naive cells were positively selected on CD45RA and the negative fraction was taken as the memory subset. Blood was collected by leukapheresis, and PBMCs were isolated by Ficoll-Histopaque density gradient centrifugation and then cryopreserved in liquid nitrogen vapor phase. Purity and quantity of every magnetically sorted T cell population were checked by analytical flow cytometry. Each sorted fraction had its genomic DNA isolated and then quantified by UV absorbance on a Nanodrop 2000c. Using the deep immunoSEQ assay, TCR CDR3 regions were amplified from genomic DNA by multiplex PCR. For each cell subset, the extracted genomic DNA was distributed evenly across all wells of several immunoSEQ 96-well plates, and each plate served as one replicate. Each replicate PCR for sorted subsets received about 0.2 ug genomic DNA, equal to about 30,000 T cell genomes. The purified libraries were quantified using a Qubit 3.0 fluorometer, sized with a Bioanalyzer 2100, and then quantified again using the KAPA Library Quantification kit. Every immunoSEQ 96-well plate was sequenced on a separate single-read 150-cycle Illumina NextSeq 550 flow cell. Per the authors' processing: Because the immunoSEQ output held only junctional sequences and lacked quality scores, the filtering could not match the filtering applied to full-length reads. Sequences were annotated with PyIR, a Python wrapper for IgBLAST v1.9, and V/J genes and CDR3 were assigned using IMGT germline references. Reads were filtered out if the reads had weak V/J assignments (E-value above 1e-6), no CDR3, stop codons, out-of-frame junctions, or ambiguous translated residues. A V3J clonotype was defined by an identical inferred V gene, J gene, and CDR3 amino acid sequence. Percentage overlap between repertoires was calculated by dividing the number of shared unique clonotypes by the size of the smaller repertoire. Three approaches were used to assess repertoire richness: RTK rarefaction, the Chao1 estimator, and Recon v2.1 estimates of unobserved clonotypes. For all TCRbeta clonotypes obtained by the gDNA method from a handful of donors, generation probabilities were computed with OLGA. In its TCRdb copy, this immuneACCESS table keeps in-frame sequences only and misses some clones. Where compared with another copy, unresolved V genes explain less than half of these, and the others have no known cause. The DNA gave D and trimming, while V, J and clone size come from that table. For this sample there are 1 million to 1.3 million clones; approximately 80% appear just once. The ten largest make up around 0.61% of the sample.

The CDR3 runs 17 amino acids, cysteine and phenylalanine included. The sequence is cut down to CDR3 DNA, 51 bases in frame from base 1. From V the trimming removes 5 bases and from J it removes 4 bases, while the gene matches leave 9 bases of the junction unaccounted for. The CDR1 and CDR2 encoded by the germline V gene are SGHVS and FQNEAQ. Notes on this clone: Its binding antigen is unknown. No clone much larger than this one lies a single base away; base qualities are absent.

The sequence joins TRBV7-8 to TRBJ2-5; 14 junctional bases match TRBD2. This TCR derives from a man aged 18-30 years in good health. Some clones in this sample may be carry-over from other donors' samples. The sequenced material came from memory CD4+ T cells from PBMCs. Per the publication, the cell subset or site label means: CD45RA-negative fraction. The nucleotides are TGTGCCAGCAGCATTTTTCCCGGACTAGCGGGAGGAGAGACCCAGTACTTC. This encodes CASSIFPGLAGGETQYF.